Sequencing of this T cell receptor beta chain was carried out in a study of cytomegalovirus exposure and HLA in healthy donors. The CDR3 has 16 amino acids. The V gene's germline CDR1 is SGHRS and CDR2 YFSETQ. V lost 0 bases and J lost 5; bases outside the gene matches: 5. This clone was seen just once. Its matching antigen is unknown. This PCR relied on a set of 60 Vbeta primers and 13 Jbeta primers. TCRdb keeps only in-frame clones here, not all; method: immunoSEQ multiplex PCR. Of around 130,000 clones in the sample, about 80% were seen once. The study's findings and limits: The authors confirmed in vitro that a few CMV-associated chains were specific for CMV antigens. Accounts indicate the classifier identified cytomegalovirus status with strong specificity and sensitivity.

Healthy bone marrow donors supplied every sample. What was sequenced was PBMCs. This clonotype was sampled from a girl aged 2-9 years in good health and CMV-seronegative. This chain uses TRBV5-1 with TRBJ2-2, with TRBD1 identical over 9 bases. In nucleotides, the CDR3 is TGCGCCAGCAGCTTGGCCCCGGGACAGGGTACCGGGGAGCTGTTTTTT. This gives the protein CASSLAPGQGTGELFF.